The 29 T cell receptor beta chains presented below share a single source sample, sequenced in a study of shared clonotypes between healthy human individuals. The protocol was immunoSEQ multiplex PCR, while the TCRdb copy is restricted to in-frame clones and leaves out a portion. The sample consists of 1,500,000 or so clones, roughly 96% of them appearing once. The specimen was naive CD4+ T cells sorted from blood. Regarding subset: CD45RA+ positively selected. All receptors come from a man aged 25-45 years in good health.

With regard to this clone: This specimen includes other DNA sequences encoding the same CDR3. The chain links TRBV28 to TRBJ2-7; D not certain. Germline lookup yields CDR1 MDHEN and CDR2 SYDVKM. V was pared by 3 bases and J by 4 bases, with 7 bases between. The CDR3 is made up of 12 amino acids. CDR3 in amino acids: CASSLNGYEQYF. The DNA of the CDR3 is TGTGCCAGCAGTTTGAACGGTTACGAGCAGTACTTC.

This rearrangement joins TRBV7-9 to TRBJ2-7; 7 bases are a match to TRBD1. Per the germline V gene, CDR1 is SEHNR and CDR2 is FQNEAQ (reference sequence). Losses at the gene ends were 4 bases for V and 4 bases for J; bases not matched to a gene: 10. CDR3 length: 15 residues. The CDR3 nucleotides are TGTGCCAGCAGCTCAGACCGCCAGGGGGTGTACGAGCAGTACTTC. It encodes CASSSDRQGVYEQYF.

The CDR3 DNA follows: TGTGCCAGCAGTTTAAGGTTGGAGCTGTTTTTT. Amino acid sequence: CASSLRLELFF. V usage is TRBV28 and J usage is TRBJ2-2; no definite D call. Germline V gives CDR1 MDHEN, CDR2 SYDVKM. The CDR3 covers 11 residues. The ends were cut back, 2 bases at V and 10 bases at J, with 5 bases in the middle.

This rearrangement joins TRBV5-1 to TRBJ1-5; the match to TRBD1 covers 7 bases. V lost 3 bases and J lost 7; bases outside the gene matches: 7. This CDR3 region has 14 residues. CDR1 SGHRS and CDR2 YFSETQ come from the germline V gene. In DNA form, the CDR3 reads TGCGCCAGCAGCTCCGGACAGGAGGGGCAGCCCCAGCATTTT. Translation gives CASSSGQEGQPQHF.

The V and J genes are TRBV5-1 and TRBJ1-1, with D possibly TRBD1 on 5 matching bases. Germline V gene sequence: CDR1 SGHRS, CDR2 YFSETQ. Deletions cut 0 bases from V and 4 bases from J, with 10 bases between. The CDR3 sequence is 14 residues long. CDR3 region: CASSLDGGSTEAFF. The CDR3 region has the DNA TGCGCCAGCAGCTTGGACGGGGGAAGCACTGAAGCTTTCTTT.

A word on this clone: Distinct nucleotide sequences in the sample also encode this CDR3. The chain links TRBV7-9 to TRBJ2-7; perhaps TRBD2 as D (6 bases). CDR1 and CDR2 from the germline V gene are SEHNR and FQNEAQ (reference sequence). The CDR3 has 14 residues. Trimming stripped 1 base from V and 1 base from J, with 8 bases between. The CDR3 nucleotides read TGTGCCAGCAGCTTAGGACTAGATTCCTACGAGCAGTACTTC. Translation gives CASSLGLDSYEQYF.

This chain uses TRBV6-5 with TRBJ1-4, with D uncertain. The V end was cut by 5 bases, the J end by 2 bases, with 12 bases between. CDR3 length equals 15 residues. Germline assignment: CDR1 MNHEY and CDR2 SVGAGI. CDR3 region: CASSPRAATNEKLFF. The CDR3 DNA follows: TGTGCCAGCAGTCCGAGGGCCGCTACTAATGAAAAACTGTTTTTT.

This rearrangement joins TRBV28 to TRBJ1-1, with a tentative D call TRBD1 (6 bases). The V and J ends lost 1 base and 9 bases respectively, with 9 bases between them. The germline CDR1 and CDR2 sequences are MDHEN and SYDVKM. This CDR3 comprises 12 residues. This CDR3 reads CASSLSTGKAFF. Written as DNA, the CDR3 is TGTGCCAGCAGTTTATCAACAGGGAAAGCTTTCTTT.

CDR3 sequence (DNA): TGTGCCATCAGTGCGACTAGCGGGAGGCTCGAGCAGTACTTC. Encoded protein: CAISATSGRLEQYF. The gene calls are TRBV10-3 and TRBJ2-7, with 13 positions matching TRBD2. CDR1 ENHRY and CDR2 SYGVKD come from the germline V gene. The ends lost 4 bases at V and 6 bases at J; junction bases unmatched: 3. This CDR3 contains 14 residues.

The chain has TRBV18 and TRBJ1-4, with 7 bases matching TRBD1. Trimming removed 6 bases from V and 4 bases from J; junction bases left unmatched: 8. The V gene's germline CDR1 is KGHSH and CDR2 LQKENI. The CDR3 is made up of 15 amino acids. This chain's CDR3 is CASSGPGQHNEKLFF. The CDR3, as DNA: TGTGCCAGCTCGGGTCCGGGACAGCATAATGAAAAACTGTTTTTT.

The J gene is TRBJ2-6, the V gene TRBV6-5; perhaps TRBD2 as D (6 bases). Trimming pared 6 bases from V and 4 bases from J, leaving 7 bases between. The CDR3 is made up of 13 amino acids. Germline V gene data show CDR1 as MNHEY and CDR2 as SVGAGI. The CDR3 region is CASSRGGANVLTF. As DNA, the CDR3 is TGTGCCAGCAGCCGGGGGGGGGCCAACGTCCTGACTTTC.

The chain links TRBV10-3 to TRBJ2-7; 11 bases line up with TRBD1. The CDR3 is 15 residues long. Germline V lookup: CDR1 ENHRY, CDR2 SYGVKD. The V gene end was trimmed by 7 bases and the J gene end by 4 bases; junction bases not matched to a gene: 9. In DNA form, the CDR3 reads TGTGCCATCATTACTGGGACAGGGGGTAGGTACGAGCAGTACTTC. It translates to CAIITGTGGRYEQYF.

This clone was recorded a few times. This chain connects TRBV27 to TRBJ1-5; D not resolved. Germline-derived CDR1 and CDR2 are MNHEY and SMNVEV (reference sequence). This CDR3 contains 14 residues. V was cut by 3 bases and J by 2 bases, with 8 bases left in between. For the CDR3, the DNA is TGTGCCAGCAGTTTCGGGGTGGGCAATCAGCCCCAGCATTTT. Translation: CASSFGVGNQPQHF.

A remark on this clone: Different DNA sequences within this sample yield the same CDR3. The V and J genes are TRBV29-1 and TRBJ2-5; TRBD1 matches 7 bases. The CDR3 has 11 amino acids. Germline V gives CDR1 SQVTM, CDR2 ANQGSEA. With 4 bases clipped from V and 4 bases from J, the junction kept 0 bases outside the gene matches. CDR3 sequence reads: CSVGQGETQYF. The CDR3 DNA reads TGCAGCGTTGGACAGGGAGAGACCCAGTACTTC.

This clone was detected only once. The rearrangement links TRBV4-1 to TRBJ1-4; TRBD1 aligns across 9 bases. CDR1 MGHRA and CDR2 YSYEKL come from the germline V gene. Germline trimming cut 5 bases from V and 8 bases from J; bases unmatched to any gene: 9. The CDR3 loop spans 15 amino acids. CDR3 sequence (DNA): TGCGCCAGCAGCTTAGCCGGGACAGGGTCAGAAAAACTGTTTTTT. This translates into CASSLAGTGSEKLFF.

The chain has TRBV15 and TRBJ2-3; 13 positions agree with TRBD2. V shed 0 bases, J shed 4 bases, and the junction held 7 bases outside the gene matches. Germline lookup yields CDR1 LNHNV and CDR2 YYDKDF (reference sequence). The CDR3 contains 18 residues. Here the CDR3 DNA reads TGTGCCACCAGCAGAGATAGGAGACTAGCGGGAGGCGCAGATACGCAGTATTTT. Translation: CATSRDRRLAGGADTQYF.

The V call is TRBV10-2, the J call TRBJ2-7; D possibly corresponds to TRBD1 (6 bases). The V end lost 11 bases, the J end lost 3 bases, and 23 bases lay between the germline ends. The CDR3 runs to 15 residues. Per the germline V gene, CDR1 is WSHSY and CDR2 is SAAADI. The CDR3 DNA reads TGCGCCGAGGGGATCCGGGACAAGGGGAACTACGAGCAGTACTTC. This gives the protein CAEGIRDKGNYEQYF.

The gene calls are TRBV27 and TRBJ1-5, with 8 positions matching TRBD1. Germline CDR1 reads MNHEY; CDR2 reads SMNVEV (reference sequence). The CDR3 has 15 residues. V shed 3 bases, J shed 7 bases, and the junction held 8 bases outside the gene matches. CDR3 residues: CASSFGAGGSQPQHF. CDR3 DNA: TGTGCCAGCAGTTTCGGGGCAGGGGGCAGCCAGCCCCAGCATTTT.

V and J are TRBV5-1 and TRBJ2-7; a weak D match, TRBD2 (6 bases). CDR3 size: 15 residues. V was trimmed by 4 bases and J by 0 bases, leaving 14 bases between them. CDR1 and CDR2 from the germline V gene are SGHRS and YFSETQ. The CDR3, as DNA: TGCGCCAGCAGCAATTCGGGACTCAGCTCCTACGAGCAGTACTTC. Translated, it gives CASSNSGLSSYEQYF.

This chain connects TRBV27 to TRBJ2-7, with D hard to call. Germline CDR1 is MNHEY and CDR2 is SMNVEV (reference sequence). The CDR3 extends over 14 amino acids. V dropped 6 bases and J dropped 0 bases, with 12 bases sitting between them. In DNA, the CDR3 is TGTGCCAGCAGCCAACTCAAGATCTCCTACGAGCAGTACTTC. The encoded protein is CASSQLKISYEQYF.

Concerning this clone: At the DNA level, this CDR3 is encoded by other sequences in the same sample as well. The chain has TRBV7-3 and TRBJ2-7; no clear D. The CDR3 contains 15 residues. Trimming pared 0 bases from V and 1 base from J, leaving 10 bases between. Germline CDR1 reads SGHTA; CDR2 reads FQGTGA. CDR3: CASSLTLAGSYEQYF. CDR3 nucleotide sequence: TGTGCCAGCAGCTTAACGTTAGCAGGTTCCTACGAGCAGTACTTC.

V gene TRBV2 combines with J gene TRBJ2-3, with a tentative D call TRBD1 (5 bases). V was cut by 2 bases and J by 4 bases, with 10 bases left in between. The CDR3 length is 14 residues. The germline gives CDR1 SNHLY, CDR2 FYNNEI. CDR3 region: CASSEQGYADTQYF. CDR3 DNA sequence: TGTGCCAGCAGTGAACAGGGTTACGCAGATACGCAGTATTTT.

With respect to this clone: Other DNA sequences in this sample translate to the same CDR3. The chain has TRBV5-1 and TRBJ2-3, with 9 nucleotides matching TRBD2. Per the germline V gene, CDR1 is SGHRS and CDR2 is YFSETQ. The trim removed 4 bases at V and 3 bases at J, leaving 9 bases unmatched. This CDR3 has 16 amino acids. The CDR3, as DNA: TGCGCCAGCAGCACGGGACTAGCAGGGGGGACAGATACGCAGTATTTT. Translating gives CASSTGLAGGTDTQYF.

The genes are TRBV27 and TRBJ2-7; 8 bases match TRBD2. CDR1 is MNHEY, CDR2 SMNVEV, per germline (reference sequence). After removal of 6 bases from V and 2 bases from J, the junction contained 12 bases not matched to a gene. The CDR3 is 16 residues long. CDR3 protein: CASSLTGSGTPYEQYF. The CDR3 region has the DNA TGTGCCAGCAGCTTGACAGGTAGCGGGACGCCCTACGAGCAGTACTTC.

The rearrangement uses TRBV11-2 and TRBJ2-7; no firm D call. Between the trimmed V and J ends, which lost 1 base and 9 bases, there was a span of 7 bases. The germline V gene encodes CDR1 SGHAT and CDR2 FQNNGV. This CDR3 contains 11 residues. CDR3 loop: CASSLGAWQYF. Written as DNA, the CDR3 is TGTGCCAGCAGCTTAGGGGCTTGGCAGTACTTC.

This sequence joins TRBV6-1 and TRBJ1-1; the D is unclear. The germline V gene encodes CDR1 MNHNS and CDR2 SASEGT. V was trimmed by 4 bases and J by 1 base, leaving 10 bases between them. This CDR3 contains 14 residues. The CDR3 protein is CASSGKLGNTEAFF. CDR3 DNA sequence: TGTGCCAGCAGTGGGAAACTAGGGAACACTGAAGCTTTCTTT.

The rearrangement uses TRBV9 and TRBJ2-7; TRBD2 matches 10 bases. The CDR3 covers 15 residues. The V gene's germline CDR1 is SGDLS and CDR2 YYNGEE. V lost 2 bases and J lost 6; bases outside the gene matches: 8. The DNA of the CDR3 is TGTGCCAGCAGCGTCGGGCCGGCTAGCGGGAGCGAGCAGTACTTC. It yields the protein CASSVGPASGSEQYF.

The chain couples TRBV5-5 to TRBJ2-2; maybe TRBD2 (5 bases). The CDR3 is 17 amino acids. Germline V gives CDR1 SGHKS, CDR2 YYEKEE (reference sequence). V was trimmed by 2 bases and J by 4 bases, leaving 18 bases between them. CDR3 bases: TGTGCCAGCAGCTTTCTCGGGGTTGGGTGGACCACCGGGGAGCTGTTTTTT. Residues: CASSFLGVGWTTGELFF.

The J gene is TRBJ1-5, the V gene TRBV2; a possible D gene is TRBD1 (6 bases). The V gene's germline CDR1 is SNHLY and CDR2 FYNNEI. V lost 6 bases to trimming and J lost 0 bases, with 9 bases between them. The length of the CDR3 is 14 residues. This chain's CDR3 is CASRTGYSNQPQHF. The DNA of the CDR3 is TGTGCCAGCAGAACAGGGTATAGCAATCAGCCCCAGCATTTT.